Following are 4 T cell receptor beta chains from one sample sequenced in a study of blood T cell repertoires in COVID-19. Using immunoSEQ multiplex PCR, the repertoire was profiled, and TCRdb retains in-frame clones only, with some absent. The data hold approximately 270,000 clones, with roughly 87% observed a single time. The sequencing input was peripheral blood. These TCRs come from a man between 18 and 35 years old with active or convalescent COVID-19.

In this sample, this clone turned up once. V usage is TRBV3-1 (or the pseudogene TRBV3-2) and J usage is TRBJ1-3, with D tentatively TRBD1 (6 bases). V lost 4 bases and J lost 2, with 12 bases in between. The CDR3 has 15 residues. CDR1 is LGHDT and CDR2 is YNNKEL in the germline V gene (reference sequence). CDR3 residues: CASSLPHRAGNTIYF. DNA for the CDR3: TGTGCCAGCAGCCTCCCCCACAGGGCTGGAAACACCATATATTTT.

In its sample, this clone was seen a few times. The J gene is TRBJ1-1, the V gene TRBV20-1; D is unclear. Germline CDR1 is DFQATT and CDR2 is SNEGSKA (reference sequence). The CDR3 is 14 residues long. V was shortened by 3 bases and J by 0 bases, with 11 bases between the two germline ends. The CDR3 sequence: CSASVPGMNTEAFF. CDR3 nucleotide sequence: TGCAGTGCTAGTGTTCCGGGGATGAACACTGAAGCTTTCTTT.

This clone was counted a single time. The chain joins TRBV6-1 to TRBJ2-7; D is possibly TRBD2 (6 bases). V lost 1 base, J lost 5 bases, and 9 bases lay in between. Per the germline V gene, CDR1 is MNHNS and CDR2 is SASEGT. This CDR3 is 13 amino acids long. The CDR3 DNA sequence: TGTGCCAGCAGTGAAGGGCTAGCGAACGAGCAGTACTTC. Its protein is CASSEGLANEQYF.

The J gene is TRBJ2-2, the V gene TRBV27; D possibly corresponds to TRBD2 (6 bases). Trimming cost V 1 base and J 11 bases, with 11 bases left between them. The CDR3 consists of 13 residues. Looked up from germline, CDR1 is MNHEY and CDR2 is SMNVEV (reference sequence). The CDR3 bases are TGTGCCAGCAGTTTATGGCAGGGAGGTGAGCTGTTTTTT. Translation: CASSLWQGGELFF.